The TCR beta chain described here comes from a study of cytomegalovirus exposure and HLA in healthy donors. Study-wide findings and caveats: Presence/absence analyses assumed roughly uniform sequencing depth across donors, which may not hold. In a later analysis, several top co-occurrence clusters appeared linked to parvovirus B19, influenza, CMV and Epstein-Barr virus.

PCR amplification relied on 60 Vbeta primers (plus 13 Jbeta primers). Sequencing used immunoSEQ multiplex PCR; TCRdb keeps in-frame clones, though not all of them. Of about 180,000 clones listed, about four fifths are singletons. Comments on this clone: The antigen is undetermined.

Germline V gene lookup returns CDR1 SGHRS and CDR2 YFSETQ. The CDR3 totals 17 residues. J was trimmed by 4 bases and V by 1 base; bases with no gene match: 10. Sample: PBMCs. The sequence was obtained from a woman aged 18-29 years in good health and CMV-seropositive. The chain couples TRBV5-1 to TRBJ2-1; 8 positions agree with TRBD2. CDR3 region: CASSLISRGGGYNEQFF. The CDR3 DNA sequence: TGCGCCAGCAGCTTGATTTCCCGGGGGGGCGGTTACAATGAGCAGTTCTTC.